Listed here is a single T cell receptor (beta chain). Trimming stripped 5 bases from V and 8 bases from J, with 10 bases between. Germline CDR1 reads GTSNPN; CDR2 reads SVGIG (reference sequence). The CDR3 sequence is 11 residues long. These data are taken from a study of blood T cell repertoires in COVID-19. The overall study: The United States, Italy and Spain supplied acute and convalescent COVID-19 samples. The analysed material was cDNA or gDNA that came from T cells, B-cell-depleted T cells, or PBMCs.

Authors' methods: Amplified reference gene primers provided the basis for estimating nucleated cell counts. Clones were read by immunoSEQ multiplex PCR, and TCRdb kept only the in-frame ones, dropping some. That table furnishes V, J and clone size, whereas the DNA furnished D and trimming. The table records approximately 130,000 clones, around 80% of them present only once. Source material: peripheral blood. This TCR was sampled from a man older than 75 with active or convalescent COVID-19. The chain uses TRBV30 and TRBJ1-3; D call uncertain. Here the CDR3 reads CAWGSADTIYF. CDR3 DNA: TGTGCCTGGGGTTCGGCGGACACCATATATTTT. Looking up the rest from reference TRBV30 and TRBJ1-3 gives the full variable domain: SQTIHQWPATLVQPVGSPLSLECTVEGTSNPNLYWYRQAAGRGLQLLFYSVGIGQISSEVPQNLSASRPQDRQFILSSKKLLLSDSGFYLCAWGSADTIYFGEGSWLTVV.